Listed here are 2 T cell receptor beta chains from one sample, sequenced in a study of OX40 agonist ivuxolimab in advanced cancers. Library preparation was by the immunoSEQ multiplex PCR assay. TCRdb limited this immuneACCESS table to in-frame rearrangements with V and J called. A share of clones is missing; checked studies link under half to unresolved V genes, and the rest is unexplained. This sample comprises roughly 80,000 clones, approximately 86% of them detected only once. The ten largest clones capture 1.5% to 2% of the sample. This material consisted of CD4+ or CD8+ T cells sorted from blood, taken in a trial of the OX40 agonist ivuxolimab. Source of these receptors: an adult with an advanced solid tumor such as melanoma, head and neck, liver or kidney cancer.

With respect to this clone: At one of its ends the junction is not consistent with the germline gene, which may arise from a read error. This rearrangement joins TRBV5-1 to TRBJ2-2; TRBD2 is a possible D gene (6 bases). The CDR3 contains 18 residues. Germline CDR1 is SGHRS and CDR2 is YFSETQ. DNA for the CDR3: TGCGCCAGCAGCCCTCTAATAGCGGCCTTCGCGAACACCGGGGAGCTATTTTTT. Protein product: CASSPLIAAFANTGELFF.

Comment on this clone: Different DNA sequences within this sample yield the same CDR3. V usage is TRBV7-2 and J usage is TRBJ2-7, with D perhaps TRBD2 (5 bases). The V end lost 3 bases, the J end lost 3 bases, and 9 bases lay between the germline ends. Germline values: CDR1 SGHTA, CDR2 FQGNSA. The CDR3 totals 13 residues. The CDR3 coding sequence is TGTGCCAGCAGCTTGGCGGGTGGCTACGAGCAGTACTTC. Encoded protein: CASSLAGGYEQYF.